The source of this T cell receptor beta chain is a study of CD8+CD57+ T cells in acquired aplastic anemia. CDR3 and TCR beta VDJ profiling relied on genomic DNA as the template. From the reads, TCRdb called clonotypes with MiXCR, one entry per CDR3 protein. The table shows about 270,000 distinct CDR3 sequences, with approximately 79% occurring only once. Concerning this clonotype: The antigen is undetermined.

V lost 6 bases, J lost 5 bases, and 11 bases lay in between. CDR1 is SGHNT and CDR2 is YENEEA in the germline V gene. This CDR3 is 12 amino acids long. Study-wide results and limits: Shared by patients and controls, 25 to 35 CD8+ CDR3s were abundant in patients.

Previously, flow cytometry had revealed CD8+CD57+ cell expansion in the patients chosen for sequencing. The V call is TRBV11-3, the J call TRBJ2-7; D unresolved. Sequenced: sorted CD4+, CD8+, or CD8+CD57+ T cells (not recorded which) from PBMCs. The TCR sequence derives from a human donor with aplastic anemia. The DNA of the CDR3 is TGTGCCAGCAGTGAGCACCTCGACGAGCAGTACTTC. Amino acid sequence: CASSEHLDEQYF.